This T cell receptor beta chain was obtained from a study of shared clonotypes between healthy human individuals. The length of the CDR3 is 15 residues. Germline values: CDR1 SGHRS, CDR2 YFSETQ. V shed 2 bases and J 5 bases; nucleotides not matched to a gene: 7. Sequenced by immunoSEQ multiplex PCR; TCRdb stores in-frame clones only, minus some. The sample includes fewer than 850,000 clones, about 78% of them seen just once. This clone appeared a few times. The TCR comes from a woman in her 30s in good health. What was sequenced was memory CD4+ T cells sorted from blood. Subset: CD45RA-negative fraction. This chain uses TRBV5-1 with TRBJ2-1; 7 bases agree with TRBD2. The CDR3, as DNA: TGCGCCAGCAGCTTATCCCTAGCGGTGGACAATGAGCAGTTCTTC. It yields the protein CASSLSLAVDNEQFF.